This TCR beta chain was recovered during a study of blood T cell repertoires in COVID-19. Study at large: There were acute and convalescent COVID-19 samples, and they came from the United States, Italy and Spain. T cells, B-cell-depleted T cells, or PBMCs supplied cDNA or gDNA.

The authors' processing: Using reference gene primer amplification, nucleated cell counts were estimated. Only in-frame clones appear in the TCRdb table, and some are missing; sequencing was by immunoSEQ multiplex PCR. That table gives V, J and clone size, and the DNA gave D and trimming. Here the sample spans 170,000 or so clones, 75% to 90% being singletons. Trimming cost V 12 bases and J 4 bases, with 24 bases left between them. This CDR3 comprises 15 residues. Germline loops: CDR1 KGHDR, CDR2 SFDVKD. Only one count was recorded for this clone. This TCR derives from a woman aged 55 to 70 with acute or convalescent COVID-19. Input material: peripheral blood. The chain links TRBV24-1 to TRBJ2-7; D gene uncertain. The CDR3 region is CAPYPTQRVLYEQYF. The CDR3 region has the DNA TGTGCCCCCTACCCAACTCAACGGGTGCTTTACGAGCAGTACTTC.